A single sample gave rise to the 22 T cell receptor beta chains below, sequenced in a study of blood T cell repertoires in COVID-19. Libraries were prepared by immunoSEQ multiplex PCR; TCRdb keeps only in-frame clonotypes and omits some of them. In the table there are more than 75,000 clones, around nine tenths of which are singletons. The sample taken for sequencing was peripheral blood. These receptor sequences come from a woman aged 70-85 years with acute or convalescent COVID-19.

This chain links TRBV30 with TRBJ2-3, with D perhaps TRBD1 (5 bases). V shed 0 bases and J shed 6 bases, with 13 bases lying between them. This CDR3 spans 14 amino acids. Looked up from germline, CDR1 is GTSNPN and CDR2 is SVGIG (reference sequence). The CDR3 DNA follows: TGTGCCTGGAGTGTAGGGCAGGGTTCCGATACGCAGTATTTT. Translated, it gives CAWSVGQGSDTQYF.

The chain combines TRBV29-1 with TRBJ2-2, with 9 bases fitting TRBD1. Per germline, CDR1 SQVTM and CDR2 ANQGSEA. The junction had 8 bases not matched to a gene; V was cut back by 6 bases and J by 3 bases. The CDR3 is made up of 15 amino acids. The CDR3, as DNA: TGCAGCGTAATTGGACAGGGGACGGACACCGGGGAGCTGTTTTTT. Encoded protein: CSVIGQGTDTGELFF.

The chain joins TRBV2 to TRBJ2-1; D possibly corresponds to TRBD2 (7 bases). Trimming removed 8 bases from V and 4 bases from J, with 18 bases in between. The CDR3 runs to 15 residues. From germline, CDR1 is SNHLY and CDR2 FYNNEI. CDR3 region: CASDPGGVGYNEQFF. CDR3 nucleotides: TGTGCCAGCGATCCGGGGGGCGTAGGATACAATGAGCAGTTCTTC.

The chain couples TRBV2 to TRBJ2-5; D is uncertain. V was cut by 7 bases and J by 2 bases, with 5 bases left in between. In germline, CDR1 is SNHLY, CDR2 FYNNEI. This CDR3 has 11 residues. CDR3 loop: CASKLQETQYF. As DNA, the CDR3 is TGTGCCAGCAAACTACAAGAGACCCAGTACTTC.

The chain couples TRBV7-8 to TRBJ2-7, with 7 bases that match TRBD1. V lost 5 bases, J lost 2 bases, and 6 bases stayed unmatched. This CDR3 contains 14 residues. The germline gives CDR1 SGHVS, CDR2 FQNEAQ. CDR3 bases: TGTGCCAGCAGCCCGACGACAGGGACCTACGAGCAGTACTTC. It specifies CASSPTTGTYEQYF.

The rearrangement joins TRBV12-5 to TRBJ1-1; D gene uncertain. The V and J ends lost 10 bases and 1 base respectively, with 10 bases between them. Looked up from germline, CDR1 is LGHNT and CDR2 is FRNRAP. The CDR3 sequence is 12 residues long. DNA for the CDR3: TGTGCTAACCTAAAGTCGAACACTGAAGCTTTCTTT. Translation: CANLKSNTEAFF.

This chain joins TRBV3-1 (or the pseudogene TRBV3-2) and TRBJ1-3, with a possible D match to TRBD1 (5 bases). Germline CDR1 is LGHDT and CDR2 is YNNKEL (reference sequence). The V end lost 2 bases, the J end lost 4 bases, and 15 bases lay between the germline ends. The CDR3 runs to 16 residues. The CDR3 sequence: CASSQSPGGVGNTIYF. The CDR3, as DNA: TGTGCCAGCAGCCAAAGTCCGGGGGGGGTAGGAAACACCATATATTTT.

The CDR3 sequence is CASSLDFGTGIGNTIYF. CDR3 coding DNA: TGTGCCAGCAGCTTGGATTTTGGGACAGGGATTGGAAACACCATATATTTT. The chain combines TRBV5-8 with TRBJ1-3; 9 bases agree with TRBD1. Germline values: CDR1 SGHTS, CDR2 YDEGEE. After removal of 0 bases from V and 3 bases from J, the junction contained 7 bases not matched to a gene. The length of the CDR3 is 17 residues.

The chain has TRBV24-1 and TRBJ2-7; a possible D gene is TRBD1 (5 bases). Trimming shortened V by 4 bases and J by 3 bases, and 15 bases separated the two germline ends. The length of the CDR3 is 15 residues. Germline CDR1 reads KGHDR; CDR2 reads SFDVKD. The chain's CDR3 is CATSDPISGYYEQYF. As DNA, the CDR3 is TGTGCCACCAGTGACCCCATTTCAGGGTACTACGAGCAGTACTTC.

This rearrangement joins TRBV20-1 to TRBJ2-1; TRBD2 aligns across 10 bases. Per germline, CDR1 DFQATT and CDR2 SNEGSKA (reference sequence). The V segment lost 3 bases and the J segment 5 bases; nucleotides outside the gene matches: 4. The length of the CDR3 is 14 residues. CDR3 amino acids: CSASSGRTNNEQFF. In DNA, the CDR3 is TGCAGTGCTAGTAGCGGGAGGACTAACAATGAGCAGTTCTTC.

CDR3 coding DNA: TGTGCCAGCAGCTCATCACGGCGGGGCAAGCAAGAGACCCAGTACTTC. It specifies CASSSSRRGKQETQYF. The genes are TRBV7-9 and TRBJ2-5, with D possibly matching TRBD2 (6 bases). This CDR3 is built from 16 residues. V lost 4 bases to trimming and J lost 2 bases, with 17 bases between them. Looked up from germline, CDR1 is SEHNR and CDR2 is FQNEAQ (reference sequence).

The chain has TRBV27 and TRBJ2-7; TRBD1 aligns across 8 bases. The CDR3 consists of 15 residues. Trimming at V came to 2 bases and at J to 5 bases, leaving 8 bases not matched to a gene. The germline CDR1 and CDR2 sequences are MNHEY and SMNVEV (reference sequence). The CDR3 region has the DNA TGTGCCAGCAGTTTAACGGGGACAGGTTTTGACGAGCAGTACTTC. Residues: CASSLTGTGFDEQYF.

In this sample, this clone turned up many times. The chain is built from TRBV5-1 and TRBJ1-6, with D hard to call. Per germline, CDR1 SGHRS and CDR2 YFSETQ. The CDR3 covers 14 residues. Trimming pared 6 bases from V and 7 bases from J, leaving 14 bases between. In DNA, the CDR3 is TGCGCCAGCAAGCCCGACGGAGACAATTCACCCCTCCACTTT. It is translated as CASKPDGDNSPLHF.

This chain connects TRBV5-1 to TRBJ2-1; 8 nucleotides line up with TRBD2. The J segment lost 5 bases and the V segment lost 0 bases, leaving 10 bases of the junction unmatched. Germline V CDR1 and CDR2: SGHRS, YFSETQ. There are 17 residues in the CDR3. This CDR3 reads CASSLVFELADNNEQFF. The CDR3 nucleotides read TGCGCCAGCAGCTTGGTGTTTGAACTAGCGGATAACAATGAGCAGTTCTTC.

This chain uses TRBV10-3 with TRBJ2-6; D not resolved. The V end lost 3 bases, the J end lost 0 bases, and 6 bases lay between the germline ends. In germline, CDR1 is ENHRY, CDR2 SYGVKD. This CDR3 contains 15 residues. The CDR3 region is CAISDQLSGANVLTF. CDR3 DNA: TGTGCCATCAGTGACCAACTCTCTGGGGCCAACGTCCTGACTTTC.

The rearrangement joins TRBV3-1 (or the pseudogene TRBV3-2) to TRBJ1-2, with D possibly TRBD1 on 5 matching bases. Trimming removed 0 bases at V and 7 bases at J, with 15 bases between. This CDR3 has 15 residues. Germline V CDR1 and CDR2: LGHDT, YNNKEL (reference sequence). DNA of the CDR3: TGTGCCAGCAGCCAAGATGGGTTAACAGGCGGTGGCTACACCTTC. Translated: CASSQDGLTGGGYTF.

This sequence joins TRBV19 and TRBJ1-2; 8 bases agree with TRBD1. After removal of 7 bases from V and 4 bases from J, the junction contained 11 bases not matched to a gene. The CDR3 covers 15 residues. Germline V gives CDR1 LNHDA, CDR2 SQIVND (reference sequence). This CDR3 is CASNPLRQGTYGYTF. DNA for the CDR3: TGTGCCAGTAACCCCCTTAGACAGGGGACCTATGGCTACACCTTC. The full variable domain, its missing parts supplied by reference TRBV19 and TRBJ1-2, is DGGITQSPKYLFRKEGQNVTLSCEQNLNHDAMYWYRQDPGQGLRLIYYSQIVNDFQKGDIAEGYSVSREKKESFPLTVTSAQKNPTAFYLCASNPLRQGTYGYTFGSGTRLTVV.

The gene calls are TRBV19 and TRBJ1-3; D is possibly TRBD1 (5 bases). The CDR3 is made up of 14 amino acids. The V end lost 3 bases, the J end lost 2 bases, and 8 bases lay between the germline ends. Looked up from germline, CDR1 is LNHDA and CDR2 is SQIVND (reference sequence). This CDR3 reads CASSIGGAGNTIYF. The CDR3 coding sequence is TGTGCCAGTAGTATTGGAGGGGCTGGAAACACCATATATTTT.

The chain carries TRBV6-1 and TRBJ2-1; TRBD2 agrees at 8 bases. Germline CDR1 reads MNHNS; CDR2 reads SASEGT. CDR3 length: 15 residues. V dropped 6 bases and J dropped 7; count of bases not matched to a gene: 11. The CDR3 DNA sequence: TGTGCCAGCAGAACAGGACTAGCCGGGGTAAATGAGCAGTTCTTC. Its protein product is CASRTGLAGVNEQFF.

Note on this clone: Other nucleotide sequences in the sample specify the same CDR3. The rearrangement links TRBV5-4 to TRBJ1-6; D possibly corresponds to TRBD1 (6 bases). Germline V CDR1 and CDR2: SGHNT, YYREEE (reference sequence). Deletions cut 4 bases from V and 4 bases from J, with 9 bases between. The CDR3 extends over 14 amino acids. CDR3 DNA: TGTGCCAGCAGCCTGGACAGATATAATTCACCCCTCCACTTT. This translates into CASSLDRYNSPLHF.

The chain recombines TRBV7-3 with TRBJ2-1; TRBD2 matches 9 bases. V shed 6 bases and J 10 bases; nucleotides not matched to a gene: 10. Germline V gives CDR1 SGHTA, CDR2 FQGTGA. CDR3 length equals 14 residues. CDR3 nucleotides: TGTGCCAGCAGTCCCTTTAGCGGGAGCGGAGAGCAGTTCTTC. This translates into CASSPFSGSGEQFF.

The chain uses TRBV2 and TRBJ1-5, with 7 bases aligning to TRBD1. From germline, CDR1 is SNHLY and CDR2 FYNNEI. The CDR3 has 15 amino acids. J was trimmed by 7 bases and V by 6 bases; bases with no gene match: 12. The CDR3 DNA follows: TGTGCCAGCAGCCGATTGGGACAGCAAGGCCAGCCCCAGCATTTT. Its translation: CASSRLGQQGQPQHF.